This T cell receptor (beta chain) was documented in a study of cytomegalovirus exposure and HLA in healthy donors. Some clones are missing from TCRdb's copy, which holds only in-frame ones; the method was immunoSEQ multiplex PCR. The sample lists tens of thousands of clones, roughly 91% occurring once. Trimming cost V 6 bases and J 6 bases, with 15 bases left between them. The CDR3 consists of 13 residues. CDR1 MNHEY and CDR2 SVGAGI come from the germline V gene. Sequenced input: PBMCs. The chain carries TRBV6-5 and TRBJ2-7; D may be TRBD1 (6 bases). The sequence was collected from a woman aged 30 to 39 in good health and CMV-seronegative. Here the CDR3 DNA reads TGTGCCAGCAGCATAGCAGGGGCGGCCGAGCAGTACTTC. It codes for CASSIAGAAEQYF.